This T cell receptor (beta chain) derives from a study of blood T cell repertoires in COVID-19. Study information: Sample material is recorded as cDNA or gDNA derived from T cells, B-cell-depleted T cells, or PBMCs.

Under the authors' procedure: For nucleated cells, counts were estimated from reference gene primer amplification. Libraries were prepared by immunoSEQ multiplex PCR; TCRdb keeps only in-frame clonotypes and omits some of them. For V, J and clone size, that table is used; D and trimming come from the DNA. The data show about 61,000 clones, with over 75% seen just once and around 6.6% held by the top ten. This clone came up a few times. V lost 6 bases to trimming and J lost 4 bases, with 20 bases between them. CDR1 is SNHLY and CDR2 is FYNNEI in the germline V gene. The CDR3 consists of 16 residues. This clonotype was obtained from a man between 60 and 75 years old with acute or convalescent COVID-19. This chain connects TRBV2 to TRBJ2-3; D gene ambiguous. The sample taken for sequencing was peripheral blood. CDR3 DNA: TGTGCCAGCAGGCCTCACGAGCCCCGTGGTTCAGATACGCAGTATTTT. It yields the protein CASRPHEPRGSDTQYF.